The sample holds a few counts of the clone carrying this T cell receptor (beta chain). The sample originates from a study of metastatic and nonmetastatic thyroid tumors. The wider study: Malignant and benign thyroid patients had repertoires compared in peripheral blood and tumor or nodule tissue.

Original processing methods: Between-group CDR3 differences, defined by clinicopathological status, yielded a distant-metastasis classifier for papillary thyroid cancer. Using MiXCR, TCRdb reanalyzed the PCR reads. These V and J calls originate from TCRdb's pipeline instead of the authors' own analysis. The sample has fewer than 50,000 clones; 28% are singletons. Germline CDR1 and CDR2: MDHEN and SYDVKM. This CDR3 comprises 18 residues. Each patient went into thyroid surgery without having received any treatment. The clonotype originates from a male donor with papillary thyroid cancer or a benign thyroid nodule (not recorded which). Some clones in this sample may be carry-over from other donors' samples. The chain couples TRBV28 to TRBJ2-1, with 14 bases fitting TRBD2. The sample was blood. The CDR3 reads CESSPLGTSGGTSSRSFF. For the CDR3, the DNA is TGTGAAAGCAGTCCCCTAGGGACTAGCGGGGGCACCAGTTCCCGTTCGTTCTTC. The full variable domain, completed using reference TRBV28 and TRBJ2-1, is DVKVTQSSRYLVKRTGEKVFLECVQDMDHENMFWYRQDPGLGLRLIYFSYDVKMKEKGDIPEGYSVSREKKERFSLILESASTNQTSMYLCESSPLGTSGGTSSRSFFGPGTRLTVL.